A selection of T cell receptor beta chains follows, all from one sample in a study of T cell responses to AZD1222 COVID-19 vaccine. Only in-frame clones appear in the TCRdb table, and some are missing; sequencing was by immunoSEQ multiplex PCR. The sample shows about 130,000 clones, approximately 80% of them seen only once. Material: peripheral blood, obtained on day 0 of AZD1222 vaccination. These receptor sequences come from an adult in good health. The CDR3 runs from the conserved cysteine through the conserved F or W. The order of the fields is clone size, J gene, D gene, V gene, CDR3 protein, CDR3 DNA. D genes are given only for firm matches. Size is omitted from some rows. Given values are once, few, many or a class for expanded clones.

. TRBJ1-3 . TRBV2 CASRTRGNTIYF TGTGCCAGCAGGACACGCGGAAACACCATATATTTT
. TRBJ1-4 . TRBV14 CASSQPGVNEKLFF TGTGCCAGCAGCCAACCCGGGGTAAATGAAAAACTGTTTTTT
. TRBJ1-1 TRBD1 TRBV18 CASSLTGTGNTEAFF TGTGCCAGCTCACTAACCGGGACAGGGAACACTGAAGCTTTCTTT
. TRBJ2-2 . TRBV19 CASSPGLPNTGELFF TGTGCCAGTAGTCCTGGACTCCCGAACACCGGGGAGCTGTTTTTT
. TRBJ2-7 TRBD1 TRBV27 CASSRGQGRGYEQYF TGTGCCAGCAGTCGGGGACAGGGACGGGGATACGAGCAGTACTTC
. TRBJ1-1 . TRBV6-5 CASSPGVLTEAFF TGTGCCAGCAGTCCCGGGGTATTAACTGAAGCTTTCTTT
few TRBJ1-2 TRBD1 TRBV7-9 CASAETGGSSGGYTF TGTGCCAGCGCAGAGACAGGGGGCTCGTCTGGTGGCTACACCTTC
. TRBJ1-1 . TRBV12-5 CASAGKGTEAFF TGTGCTAGTGCCGGGAAGGGGACTGAAGCTTTCTTT
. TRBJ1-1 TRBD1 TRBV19 CASSIDPQGANTEAFF TGTGCCAGTAGTATAGATCCCCAGGGGGCGAACACTGAAGCTTTCTTT
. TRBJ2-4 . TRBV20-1 CSASRNRGPGDIQYF TGCAGTGCTAGTAGGAATCGCGGGCCGGGGGACATTCAGTACTTC
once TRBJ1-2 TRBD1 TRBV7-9 CASSLGTGGDYGYTF TGTGCCAGCAGCTTAGGGACAGGGGGGGACTATGGCTACACCTTC
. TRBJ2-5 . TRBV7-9 CASSLGVLIGEETQYF TGTGCCAGCAGCTTAGGGGTCCTCATCGGGGAGGAGACCCAGTACTTC
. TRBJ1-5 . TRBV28 CASTSTGNQPQHF TGTGCCAGCACCTCAACAGGGAATCAGCCCCAGCATTTT
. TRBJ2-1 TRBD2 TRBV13 CASSLQSGGSRMRGEQFF TGTGCCAGCAGCTTACAAAGCGGGGGGTCCCGAATGAGGGGTGAGCAGTTCTTC
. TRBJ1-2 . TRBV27 CASSLSGLGRYGYTF TGTGCCAGCAGTTTATCCGGGTTAGGGCGCTATGGCTACACCTTC
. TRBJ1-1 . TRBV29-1 CSVERWGNTEAFF TGCAGCGTTGAACGATGGGGGAACACTGAAGCTTTCTTT
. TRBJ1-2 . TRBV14 CASSQDRGYGYTF TGTGCCAGCAGCCAGGACAGAGGCTATGGCTACACCTTC
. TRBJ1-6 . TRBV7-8 CASSSRNSPLHF TGTGCCAGCAGCTCGCGAAATTCACCCCTCCACTTT
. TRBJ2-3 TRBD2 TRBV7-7 CASSPGLAGGTDTQYF TGTGCCAGCAGCCCCGGACTAGCGGGGGGCACAGATACGCAGTATTTT
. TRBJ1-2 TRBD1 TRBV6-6 CASSLGQAYGYTF TGTGCCAGCAGTCTGGGACAGGCCTATGGCTACACCTTC
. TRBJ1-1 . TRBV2 CASRTDRTNTEAFF TGTGCCAGCAGGACAGACAGAACGAACACTGAAGCTTTCTTT
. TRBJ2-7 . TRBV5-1 CASSKSGGDYEQYF TGCGCCAGCAGCAAAAGTGGGGGTGACTACGAGCAGTACTTC
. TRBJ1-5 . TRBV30 CAWSREQVNQPQHF TGTGCCTGGAGTAGAGAACAGGTCAATCAGCCCCAGCATTTT
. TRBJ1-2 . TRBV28 CASRSQTLQGLDYGYTF TGTGCCAGCCGTTCCCAAACCCTCCAGGGGTTGGACTATGGCTACACCTTC
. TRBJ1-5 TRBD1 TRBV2 CASSPQGVGQPQHF TGTGCCAGCAGCCCTCAGGGGGTAGGGCAGCCCCAGCATTTT
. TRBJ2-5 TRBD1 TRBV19 CASSIDRGETQYF TGTGCCAGTAGTATCGACAGGGGAGAGACCCAGTACTTC
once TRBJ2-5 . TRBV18 CASSPGETQYF TGTGCCAGCTCACCAGGAGAGACCCAGTACTTC
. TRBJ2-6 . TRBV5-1 CASSLTGNSGANVLTF TGCGCCAGCAGCTTGACAGGAAACTCTGGGGCCAACGTCCTGACTTTC
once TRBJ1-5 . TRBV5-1 CASSLHLDQPQHF TGCGCCAGCAGCTTGCATCTGGATCAGCCCCAGCATTTT